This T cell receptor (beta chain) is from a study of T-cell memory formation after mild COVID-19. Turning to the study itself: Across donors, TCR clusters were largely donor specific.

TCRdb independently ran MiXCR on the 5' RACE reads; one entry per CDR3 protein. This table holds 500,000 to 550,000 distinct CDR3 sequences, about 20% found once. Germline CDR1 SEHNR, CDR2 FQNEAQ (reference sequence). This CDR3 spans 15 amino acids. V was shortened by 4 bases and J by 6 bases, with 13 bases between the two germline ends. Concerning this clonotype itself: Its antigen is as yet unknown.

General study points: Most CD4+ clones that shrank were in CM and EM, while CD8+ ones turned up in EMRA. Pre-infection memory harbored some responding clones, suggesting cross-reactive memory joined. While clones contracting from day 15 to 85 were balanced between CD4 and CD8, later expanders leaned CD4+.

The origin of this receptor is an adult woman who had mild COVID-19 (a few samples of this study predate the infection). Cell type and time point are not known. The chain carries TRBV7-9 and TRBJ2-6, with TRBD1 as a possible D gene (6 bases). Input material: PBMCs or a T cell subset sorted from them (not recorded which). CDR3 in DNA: TGTGCCAGCAGCTCAGGGGACGGTGTGGCCAACGTCCTGACTTTC. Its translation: CASSSGDGVANVLTF.